These 29 T cell receptor beta chains were all obtained from the same sample, sequenced in a study of T cell responses to AZD1222 COVID-19 vaccine. The assay was immunoSEQ multiplex PCR, and TCRdb's table has in-frame clones only and misses some. The sample contains around 84,000 clones, about 83% of which appear only once. This specimen consisted of peripheral blood, obtained on day 0 of AZD1222 vaccination. The receptors stem from an adult in good health.

The CDR3 sequence is CASSLDDLYGYTF. Here the CDR3 DNA reads TGTGCCAGTAGCCTTGATGACCTCTATGGCTACACCTTC. This chain uses TRBV19 with TRBJ1-2; D unresolved. The CDR3 is made up of 13 amino acids. Germline CDR1 LNHDA, CDR2 SQIVND (reference sequence). V was cut by 6 bases and J by 4 bases, with 12 bases left in between. Supplemented by reference TRBV19 and TRBJ1-2, the full variable domain reads DGGITQSPKYLFRKEGQNVTLSCEQNLNHDAMYWYRQDPGQGLRLIYYSQIVNDFQKGDIAEGYSVSREKKESFPLTVTSAQKNPTAFYLCASSLDDLYGYTFGSGTRLTVV.

The gene calls are TRBV18 and TRBJ1-5; TRBD1 matches at 8 bases. The junction had 6 bases not matched to a gene; V was cut back by 5 bases and J by 6 bases. CDR1 KGHSH and CDR2 LQKENI come from the germline V gene. The CDR3 spans 14 residues. CDR3 DNA sequence: TGTGCCAGCTCAGGGACAGGCTTCGGTCAGCCCCAGCATTTT. It yields the protein CASSGTGFGQPQHF.

This chain joins TRBV28 and TRBJ1-2; TRBD1 might be the D (5 bases). Between the trimmed V and J ends, which lost 5 bases and 2 bases, there was a span of 12 bases. The CDR3 spans 14 residues. Germline V gene data show CDR1 as MDHEN and CDR2 as SYDVKM. CDR3 DNA sequence: TGTGCCAGCAGTCTCCCGGGGGGGAACTATGGCTACACCTTC. Its protein is CASSLPGGNYGYTF.

This chain links TRBV10-3 with TRBJ2-5; no clear D. The CDR3 has 11 residues. The germline gives CDR1 ENHRY, CDR2 SYGVKD. Trimming stripped 4 bases from V and 7 bases from J, with 7 bases between. The CDR3 DNA follows: TGTGCCATCAGTGGTAACAGGACCCAGTACTTC. Amino acid sequence: CAISGNRTQYF.

The V call is TRBV15, the J call TRBJ2-5, with D possibly TRBD1 on 6 matching bases. V lost 0 bases and J lost 2, with 13 bases in between. Germline V gene lookup returns CDR1 LNHNV and CDR2 YYDKDF (reference sequence). The CDR3 sequence is 16 residues long. For the CDR3, the DNA is TGTGCCACCAGCAGAGAGAAGACAGGCACACAAGAGACCCAGTACTTC. It is translated as CATSREKTGTQETQYF.

The chain carries TRBV19 and TRBJ1-4, with a possible D match to TRBD1 (5 bases). Germline V CDR1 and CDR2: LNHDA, SQIVND (reference sequence). CDR3 length: 15 residues. V gave up 3 bases and J gave up 7 bases, with 15 bases separating them. As DNA, the CDR3 is TGTGCCAGTAGTATTCGAGGACAAGCTCCTGAAAAACTGTTTTTT. Amino acid sequence: CASSIRGQAPEKLFF.

The CDR3 bases are TGTGCCAGCTCATCTTCAGGGGGGGGCTACGAGCAGTACTTC. Residues: CASSSSGGGYEQYF. This chain uses TRBV7-2 with TRBJ2-7, with D perhaps TRBD1 or TRBD2 (7 bases each). The V end was cut by 8 bases, the J end by 3 bases, with 17 bases between. The CDR3 runs 14 residues. Germline lookup yields CDR1 SGHTA and CDR2 FQGNSA.

The chain uses TRBV6-5 and TRBJ1-2; no clear D gene. Between the trimmed V and J ends, which lost 6 bases and 8 bases, there was a span of 16 bases. The CDR3 sequence is 13 residues long. In germline, CDR1 is MNHEY, CDR2 SVGAGI. CDR3 region: CASSLSGGRGYTF. The CDR3 DNA is TGTGCCAGCAGCCTATCAGGTGGGAGAGGCTACACCTTC.

Relative to its sample, this clone is medium-sized. The rearrangement links TRBV13 to TRBJ2-3; 14 bases are a match to TRBD2. V shed 4 bases and J 5 bases; nucleotides not matched to a gene: 11. The CDR3 has 18 amino acids. Per germline, CDR1 PRHDT and CDR2 FYEKMQ (reference sequence). In DNA form, the CDR3 reads TGTGCCAGCAGCTCCAAACAGACTAGCGGGGGGGCCGGAGATACGCAGTATTTT. It encodes CASSSKQTSGGAGDTQYF.

The DNA of the CDR3 is TGTGCCACCAGCAGAGTGCAGGGGCGAGGAGCTTTCTTT. Translating it yields CATSRVQGRGAFF. The chain is built from TRBV15 and TRBJ1-1, with a possible D match to TRBD1 (6 bases). V shed 1 base and J shed 10 bases, with 13 bases lying between them. Germline values: CDR1 LNHNV, CDR2 YYDKDF (reference sequence). The CDR3 consists of 13 residues.

The V gene is TRBV18, the J gene TRBJ1-2; no reliable D call. Germline loops: CDR1 KGHSH, CDR2 LQKENI. CDR3 length equals 15 residues. The V gene lost 1 base and the J gene lost 2 bases, with 11 bases spanning the gap. CDR3 sequence reads: CASSPQGSRNYGYTF. CDR3 in DNA: TGTGCCAGCTCACCACAAGGCAGCCGAAACTATGGCTACACCTTC.

V usage is TRBV27 and J usage is TRBJ2-5, with D possibly being TRBD2 (6 bases). This CDR3 has 16 amino acids. Germline assignment: CDR1 MNHEY and CDR2 SMNVEV (reference sequence). Trimming cost V 5 bases and J 7 bases, with 23 bases left between them. In DNA form, the CDR3 reads TGTGCCAGCAGTCCCTGGGGGGTCCAGGAGGCCCTGACCCAGTACTTC. Protein product: CASSPWGVQEALTQYF.

This chain links TRBV15 with TRBJ2-1; D unresolved. Germline V CDR1 and CDR2: LNHNV, YYDKDF (reference sequence). CDR3 size: 12 residues. V was clipped by 5 bases and J by 10 bases, with 12 bases between them. The CDR3, as DNA: TGTGCCACCAGCCGAGGAATTAGAGAGCAGTTCTTC. It is translated as CATSRGIREQFF.

The CDR3 loop is CASSGLAGVNEQFF. The DNA for the CDR3 is TGTGCCAGTAGCGGACTAGCGGGAGTCAATGAGCAGTTCTTC. The chain couples TRBV19 to TRBJ2-1, with 13 bases identical to TRBD2. Germline CDR1 LNHDA, CDR2 SQIVND (reference sequence). The CDR3 runs to 14 residues. V lost 6 bases and J lost 6; bases outside the gene matches: 2. Full variable domain (rest looked up from reference TRBV19 and TRBJ2-1): DGGITQSPKYLFRKEGQNVTLSCEQNLNHDAMYWYRQDPGQGLRLIYYSQIVNDFQKGDIAEGYSVSREKKESFPLTVTSAQKNPTAFYLCASSGLAGVNEQFFGPGTRLTVL.

V and J are TRBV7-8 and TRBJ1-2, with D hard to call. CDR3 size: 14 residues. The germline V gene has CDR1 SGHVS and CDR2 FQNEAQ. Trimming shortened V by 1 base and J by 0 bases, and 6 bases separated the two germline ends. CDR3 region: CASSLGLANYGYTF. The CDR3 nucleotides read TGTGCCAGCAGCTTAGGGCTGGCTAACTATGGCTACACCTTC.

V gene TRBV5-1 combines with J gene TRBJ1-4, with TRBD1 matching over 8 bases. This CDR3 comprises 14 residues. V dropped 4 bases and J dropped 8; count of bases not matched to a gene: 7. CDR1 and CDR2 from the germline V gene are SGHRS and YFSETQ. CDR3 loop: CASSQDRVEEKLFF. In nucleotides, the CDR3 is TGCGCCAGCAGCCAGGACAGGGTAGAGGAAAAACTGTTTTTT.

This clone showed up just a few times. The CDR3 spells CASSDYSNQPQHF. In DNA, the CDR3 is TGTGCCAGCAGTGATTATAGCAATCAGCCCCAGCATTTT. The rearrangement uses TRBV6-1 and TRBJ1-5, with unresolved D. Per germline, CDR1 MNHNS and CDR2 SASEGT. The germline V and J ends were trimmed by 3 bases and 0 bases, with 3 bases remaining between them. The CDR3 consists of 13 residues.

Only a few counts were recorded for this clone. The V and J genes are TRBV29-1 and TRBJ2-3; no definite D call. Between the trimmed V and J ends, which lost 6 bases and 3 bases, there was a span of 4 bases. The germline gives CDR1 SQVTM, CDR2 ANQGSEA. This CDR3 is 10 amino acids long. CDR3 coding DNA: TGCAGCGTGGGGACAGATACGCAGTATTTT. Its translation is CSVGTDTQYF.

The sample holds one count of this clone. This chain links TRBV7-8 with TRBJ1-4; 7 positions match TRBD1. The ends lost 5 bases at V and 0 bases at J; junction bases unmatched: 15. CDR1 SGHVS and CDR2 FQNEAQ come from the germline V gene. The CDR3 runs 19 residues. CDR3 region: CASSPQTTGLGATNEKLFF. Here the CDR3 DNA reads TGTGCCAGCAGCCCGCAGACGACAGGGCTTGGGGCAACTAATGAAAAACTGTTTTTT.

DNA of the CDR3: TGCGCCAGCAGCTTGCAGAACAATGAGCAGTTCTTC. This codes for CASSLQNNEQFF. The J gene is TRBJ2-1, the V gene TRBV5-1; D is unclear. The CDR3 length is 12 residues. V was pared by 1 base and J by 5 bases, with 4 bases between. Germline V CDR1 and CDR2: SGHRS, YFSETQ.

The genes are TRBV7-8 and TRBJ1-1, with D possibly matching TRBD1 (5 bases). Germline CDR1 is SGHVS and CDR2 is FQNEAQ. The V and J ends lost 3 bases and 7 bases respectively, with 18 bases between them. The CDR3 sequence is 15 residues long. The DNA of the CDR3 is TGTGCCAGCAGCTTGATTTCGGGGGGGTTTGTTGAAGCTTTCTTT. This encodes CASSLISGGFVEAFF.

The chain is built from TRBV20-1 and TRBJ1-1, with TRBD1 as a possible D gene (6 bases). Germline V gene sequence: CDR1 DFQATT, CDR2 SNEGSKA (reference sequence). With 3 bases removed from V and 10 bases from J, the gap between germline ends came to 15 bases. CDR3 length: 12 amino acids. The CDR3 here is CSASSGGNRAFF. DNA for the CDR3: TGCAGTGCTAGTTCCGGGGGCAATAGAGCTTTCTTT.

The chain links TRBV5-1 to TRBJ2-1; 7 bases map to TRBD1. The CDR3 contains 15 residues. CDR1 SGHRS and CDR2 YFSETQ come from the germline V gene. V lost 4 bases, J lost 0 bases, and 4 bases stayed unmatched. The CDR3 nucleotides read TGCGCCAGCAGCGGGGACAGAGCCTCCTACAATGAGCAGTTCTTC. Translation: CASSGDRASYNEQFF.

V is TRBV4-1 and J is TRBJ2-2, with a tentative D call TRBD2 (6 bases). The CDR3 covers 13 residues. The V and J ends lost 1 base and 6 bases respectively, with 6 bases between them. Germline-derived CDR1 and CDR2 are MGHRA and YSYEKL. The DNA for the CDR3 is TGCGCCAGCAGCCAAGCTAGCGCCGGGGAGCTGTTTTTT. Translating gives CASSQASAGELFF.

The chain is built from TRBV12-5 and TRBJ1-5, with D possibly matching TRBD1 (5 bases). The V gene's germline CDR1 is LGHNT and CDR2 FRNRAP. CDR3 length: 17 amino acids. Trimming cost V 6 bases and J 7 bases, with 25 bases left between them. The CDR3 region has the DNA TGTGCTAGTGGCTCATATTCTTCAGGGAGCCCCAGACAGCCCCAGCATTTT. The encoded protein is CASGSYSSGSPRQPQHF.

The rearrangement joins TRBV23-1 to TRBJ1-1; no clear D. TRBV23-1 is reported as an ORF; its role is uncertain. There are 14 residues in the CDR3. V was pared by 10 bases and J by 1 base, with 16 bases between. Here the CDR3 reads CANNRRAGNTEAFF. CDR3 coding DNA: TGCGCCAATAACCGTCGGGCAGGGAACACTGAAGCTTTCTTT.

This chain links TRBV5-1 with TRBJ2-5, with D unclear. Germline V CDR1 and CDR2: SGHRS, YFSETQ. V lost 4 bases and J lost 2, with 9 bases in between. The CDR3 totals 13 residues. The CDR3 spells CASSIQTQETQYF. In DNA form, the CDR3 reads TGCGCCAGCAGCATTCAGACACAAGAGACCCAGTACTTC. Combining the CDR3 with reference TRBV5-1 and TRBJ2-5 gives the whole variable domain KAGVTQTPRYLIKTRGQQVTLSCSPISGHRSVSWYQQTPGQGLQFLFEYFSETQRNKGNFPGRFSGRQFSNSRSEMNVSTLELGDSALYLCASSIQTQETQYFGPGTRLLVL.

The rearrangement links TRBV7-8 to TRBJ1-2; D is undetermined. The CDR3 sequence is 12 residues long. Trimming shortened V by 4 bases and J by 4 bases, and 7 bases separated the two germline ends. The germline V gene has CDR1 SGHVS and CDR2 FQNEAQ. This CDR3 is CASSSHLYGYTF. The CDR3, as DNA: TGTGCCAGCAGCTCTCACCTCTATGGCTACACCTTC.

The chain has TRBV7-4 and TRBJ1-5, with 8 bases that match TRBD1. This CDR3 spans 16 amino acids. CDR1 is SGHVT and CDR2 is SQSDAQ in the germline V gene. V gave up 2 bases and J gave up 3 bases; unmatched junction bases: 6. The CDR3 region has the DNA TGTGCCAGCAGCTTAAAACAGGGGGGCTTCAATCAGCCCCAGCATTTT. Translated: CASSLKQGGFNQPQHF.